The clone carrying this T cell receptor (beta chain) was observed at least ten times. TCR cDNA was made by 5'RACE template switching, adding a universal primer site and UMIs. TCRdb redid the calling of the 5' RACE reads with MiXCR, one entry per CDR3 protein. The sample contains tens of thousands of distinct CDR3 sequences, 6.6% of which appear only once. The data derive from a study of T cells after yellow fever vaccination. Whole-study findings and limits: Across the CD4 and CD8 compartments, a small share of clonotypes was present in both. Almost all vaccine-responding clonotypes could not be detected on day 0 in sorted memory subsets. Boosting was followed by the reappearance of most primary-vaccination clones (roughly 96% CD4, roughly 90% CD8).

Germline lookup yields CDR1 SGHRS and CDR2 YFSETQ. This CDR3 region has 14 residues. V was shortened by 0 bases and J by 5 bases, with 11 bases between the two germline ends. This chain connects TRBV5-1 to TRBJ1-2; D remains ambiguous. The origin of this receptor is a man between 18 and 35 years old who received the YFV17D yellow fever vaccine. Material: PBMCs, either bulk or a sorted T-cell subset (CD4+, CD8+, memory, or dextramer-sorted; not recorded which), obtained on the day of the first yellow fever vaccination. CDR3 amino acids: CASSLAQEQYGYTF. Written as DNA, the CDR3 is TGCGCCAGCAGCTTGGCCCAGGAGCAGTATGGCTACACCTTC.